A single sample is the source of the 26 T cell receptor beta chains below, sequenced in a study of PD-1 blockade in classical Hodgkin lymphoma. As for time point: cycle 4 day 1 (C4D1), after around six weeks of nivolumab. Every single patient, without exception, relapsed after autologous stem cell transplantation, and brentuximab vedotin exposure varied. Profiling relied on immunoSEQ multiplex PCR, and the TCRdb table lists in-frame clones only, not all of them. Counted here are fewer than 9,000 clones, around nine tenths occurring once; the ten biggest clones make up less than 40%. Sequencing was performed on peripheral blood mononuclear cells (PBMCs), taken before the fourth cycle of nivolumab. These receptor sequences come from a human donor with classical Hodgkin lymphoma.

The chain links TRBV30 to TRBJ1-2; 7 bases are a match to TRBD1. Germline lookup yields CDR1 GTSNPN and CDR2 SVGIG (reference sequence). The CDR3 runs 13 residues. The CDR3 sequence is CALSRDSDYGYTF. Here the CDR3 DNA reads TGTGCGCTCTCCCGGGACAGCGACTATGGCTACACCTTC.

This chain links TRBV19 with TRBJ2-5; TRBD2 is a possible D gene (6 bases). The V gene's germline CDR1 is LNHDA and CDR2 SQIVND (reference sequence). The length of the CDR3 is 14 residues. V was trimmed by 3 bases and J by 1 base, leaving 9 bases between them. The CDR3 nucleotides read TGTGCCAGTAGTATCGGAGGGAGCCAAGAGACCCAGTACTTC. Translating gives CASSIGGSQETQYF.

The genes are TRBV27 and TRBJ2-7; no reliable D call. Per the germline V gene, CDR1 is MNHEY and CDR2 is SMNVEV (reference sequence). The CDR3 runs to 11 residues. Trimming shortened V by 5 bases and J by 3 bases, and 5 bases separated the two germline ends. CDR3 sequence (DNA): TGTGCCAGCAGTGCCCTCTACGAGCAGTACTTC. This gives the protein CASSALYEQYF.

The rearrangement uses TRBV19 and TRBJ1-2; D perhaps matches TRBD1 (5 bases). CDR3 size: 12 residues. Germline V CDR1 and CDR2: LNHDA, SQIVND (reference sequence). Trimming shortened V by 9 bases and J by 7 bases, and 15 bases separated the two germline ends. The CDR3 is CASGHQGSGYTF. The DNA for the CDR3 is TGTGCCAGCGGTCACCAGGGAAGTGGCTACACCTTC.

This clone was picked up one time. In DNA, the CDR3 is TGTGCCAGCAGCCCCACGGGGGGGAACACCGGGGAGCTGTTTTTT. This gives the protein CASSPTGGNTGELFF. J is TRBJ2-2 and V is TRBV7-9, with 7 bases that match TRBD2. After removal of 5 bases from V and 1 base from J, the junction contained 4 bases not matched to a gene. The V gene's germline CDR1 is SEHNR and CDR2 FQNEAQ (reference sequence). The CDR3 is made up of 15 amino acids.

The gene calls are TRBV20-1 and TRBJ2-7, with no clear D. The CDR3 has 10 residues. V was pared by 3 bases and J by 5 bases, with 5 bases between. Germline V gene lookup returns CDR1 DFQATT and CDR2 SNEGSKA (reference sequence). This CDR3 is CSASDHEQYF. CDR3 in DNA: TGCAGTGCTAGCGACCACGAGCAGTACTTC.

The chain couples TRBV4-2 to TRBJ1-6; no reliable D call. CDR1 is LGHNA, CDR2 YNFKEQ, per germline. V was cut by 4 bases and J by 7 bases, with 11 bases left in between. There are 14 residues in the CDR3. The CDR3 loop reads CASSPPRENSPLHF. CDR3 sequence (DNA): TGTGCCAGCAGCCCCCCCCGGGAAAATTCACCCCTCCACTTT.

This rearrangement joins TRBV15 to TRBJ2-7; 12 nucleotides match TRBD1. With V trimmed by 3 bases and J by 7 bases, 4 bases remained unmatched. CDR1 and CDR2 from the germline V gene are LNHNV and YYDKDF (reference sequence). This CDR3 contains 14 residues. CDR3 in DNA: TGTGCCACCAGCAGGGGACAGGGGGCGAGAGAGCAGTACTTC. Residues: CATSRGQGAREQYF.

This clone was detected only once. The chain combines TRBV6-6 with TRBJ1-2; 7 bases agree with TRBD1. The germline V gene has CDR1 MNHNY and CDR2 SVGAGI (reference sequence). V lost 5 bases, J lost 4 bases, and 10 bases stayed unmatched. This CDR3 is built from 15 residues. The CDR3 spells CASSTQTGTIYGYTF. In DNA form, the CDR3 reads TGTGCCAGCAGTACCCAGACAGGGACGATCTATGGCTACACCTTC.

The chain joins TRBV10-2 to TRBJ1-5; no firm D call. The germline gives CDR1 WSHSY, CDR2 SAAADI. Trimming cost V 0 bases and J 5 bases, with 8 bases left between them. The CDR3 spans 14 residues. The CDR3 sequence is CASSESAGYQPQHF. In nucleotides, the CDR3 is TGCGCCAGCAGTGAGTCTGCAGGTTATCAGCCCCAGCATTTT.

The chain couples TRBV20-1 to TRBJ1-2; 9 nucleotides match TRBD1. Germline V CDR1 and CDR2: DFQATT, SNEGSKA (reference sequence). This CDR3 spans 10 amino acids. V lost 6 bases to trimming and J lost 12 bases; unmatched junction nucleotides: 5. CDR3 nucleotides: TGCAGTGCAGGGACAGGGAGGAACACCTTC. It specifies CSAGTGRNTF.

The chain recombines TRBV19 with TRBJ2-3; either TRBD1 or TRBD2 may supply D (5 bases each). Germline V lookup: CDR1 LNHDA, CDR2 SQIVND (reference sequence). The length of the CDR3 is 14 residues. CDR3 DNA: TGTGCTAACCAAGGGGAGTCGGGCACAGATACGCAGTATTTT. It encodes CANQGESGTDTQYF.

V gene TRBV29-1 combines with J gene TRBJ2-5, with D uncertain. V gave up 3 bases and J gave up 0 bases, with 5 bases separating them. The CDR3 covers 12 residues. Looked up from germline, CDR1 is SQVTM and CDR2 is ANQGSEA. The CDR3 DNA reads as TGCAGCGTTGATTTGGACCAAGAGACCCAGTACTTC. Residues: CSVDLDQETQYF.

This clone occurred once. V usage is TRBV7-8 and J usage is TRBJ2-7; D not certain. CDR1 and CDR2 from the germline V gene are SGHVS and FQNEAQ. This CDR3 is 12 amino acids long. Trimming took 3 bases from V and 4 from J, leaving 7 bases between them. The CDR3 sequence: CASSFLGYEQYF. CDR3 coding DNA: TGTGCCAGCAGCTTTTTGGGATACGAGCAGTACTTC. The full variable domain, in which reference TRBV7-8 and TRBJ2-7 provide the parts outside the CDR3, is GAGVSQSPRYKVAKRGQDVALRCDPISGHVSLFWYQQALGQGPEFLTYFQNEAQLDKSGLPSDRFFAERPEGSVSTLKIQRTQQEDSAVYLCASSFLGYEQYFGPGTRLTVT.

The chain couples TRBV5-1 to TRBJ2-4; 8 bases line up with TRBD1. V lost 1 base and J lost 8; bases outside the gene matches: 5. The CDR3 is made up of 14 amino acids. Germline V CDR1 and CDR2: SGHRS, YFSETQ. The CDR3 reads CASSLRTGLDIQYF. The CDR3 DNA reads TGCGCCAGCAGCTTGCGGACAGGGTTGGACATTCAGTACTTC. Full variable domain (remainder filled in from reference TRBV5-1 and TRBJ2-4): KAGVTQTPRYLIKTRGQQVTLSCSPISGHRSVSWYQQTPGQGLQFLFEYFSETQRNKGNFPGRFSGRQFSNSRSEMNVSTLELGDSALYLCASSLRTGLDIQYFGAGTRLSVL.

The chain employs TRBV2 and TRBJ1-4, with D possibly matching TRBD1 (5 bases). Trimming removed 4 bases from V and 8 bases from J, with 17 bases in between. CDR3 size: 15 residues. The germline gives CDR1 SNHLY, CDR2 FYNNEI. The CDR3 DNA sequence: TGTGCCAGCAGTGTAACGGGGGGAATCCGAGAAAAACTGTTTTTT. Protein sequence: CASSVTGGIREKLFF.

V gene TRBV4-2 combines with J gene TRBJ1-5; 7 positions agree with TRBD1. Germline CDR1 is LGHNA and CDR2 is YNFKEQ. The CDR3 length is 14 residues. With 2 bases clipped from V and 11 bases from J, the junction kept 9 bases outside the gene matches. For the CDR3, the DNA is TGTGCCAGCAGCCAACGGGACAGCGAGGAGTCCCAGCATTTT. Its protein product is CASSQRDSEESQHF.

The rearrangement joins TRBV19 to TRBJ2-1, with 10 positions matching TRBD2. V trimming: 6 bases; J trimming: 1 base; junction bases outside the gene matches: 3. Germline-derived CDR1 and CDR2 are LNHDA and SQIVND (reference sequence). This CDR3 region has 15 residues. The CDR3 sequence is CASRKTSGSYNEQFF. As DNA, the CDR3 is TGTGCCAGTAGGAAGACTAGCGGGTCCTACAATGAGCAGTTCTTC. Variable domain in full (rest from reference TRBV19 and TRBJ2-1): DGGITQSPKYLFRKEGQNVTLSCEQNLNHDAMYWYRQDPGQGLRLIYYSQIVNDFQKGDIAEGYSVSREKKESFPLTVTSAQKNPTAFYLCASRKTSGSYNEQFFGPGTRLTVL.

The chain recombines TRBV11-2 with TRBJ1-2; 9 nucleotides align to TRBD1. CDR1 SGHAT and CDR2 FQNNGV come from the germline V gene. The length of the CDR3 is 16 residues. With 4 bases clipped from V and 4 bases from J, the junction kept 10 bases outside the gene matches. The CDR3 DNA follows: TGTGCCAGCAGCTATCCCTTACAGGGGGCGCGCTATGGCTACACCTTC. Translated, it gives CASSYPLQGARYGYTF.

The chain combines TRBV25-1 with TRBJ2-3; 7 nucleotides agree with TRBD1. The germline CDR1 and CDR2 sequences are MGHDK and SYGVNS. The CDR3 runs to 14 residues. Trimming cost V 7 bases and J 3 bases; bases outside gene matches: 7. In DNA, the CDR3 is TGTGCCAGCACCTCGACAGGGAGTACAGATACGCAGTATTTT. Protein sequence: CASTSTGSTDTQYF. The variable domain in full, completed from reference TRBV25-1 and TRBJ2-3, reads EADIYQTPRYLVIGTGKKITLECSQTMGHDKMYWYQQDPGMELHLIHYSYGVNSTEKGDLSSESTVSRIRTEHFPLTLESARPSHTSQYLCASTSTGSTDTQYFGPGTRLTVL.

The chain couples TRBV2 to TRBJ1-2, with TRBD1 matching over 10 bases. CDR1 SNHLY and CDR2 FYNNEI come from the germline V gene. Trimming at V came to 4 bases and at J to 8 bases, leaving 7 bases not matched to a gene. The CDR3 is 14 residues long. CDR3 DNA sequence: TGTGCCAGCAGTGTGAGACAGGGGGCTGAGGGCTACACCTTC. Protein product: CASSVRQGAEGYTF. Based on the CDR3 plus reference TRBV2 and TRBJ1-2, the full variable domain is EPEVTQTPSHQVTQMGQEVILRCVPISNHLYFYWYRQILGQKVEFLVSFYNNEISEKSEIFDDQFSVERPDGSNFTLKIRSTKLEDSAMYFCASSVRQGAEGYTFGSGTRLTVV.

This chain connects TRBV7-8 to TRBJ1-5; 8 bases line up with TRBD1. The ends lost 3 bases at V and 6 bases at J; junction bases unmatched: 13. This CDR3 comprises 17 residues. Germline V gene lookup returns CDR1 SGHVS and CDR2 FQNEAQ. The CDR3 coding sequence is TGTGCCAGCAGCTTGCGGGGTTGGACAGGGTTTAGTCAGCCCCAGCATTTT. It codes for CASSLRGWTGFSQPQHF. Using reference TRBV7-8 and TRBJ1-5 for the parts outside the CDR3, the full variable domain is GAGVSQSPRYKVAKRGQDVALRCDPISGHVSLFWYQQALGQGPEFLTYFQNEAQLDKSGLPSDRFFAERPEGSVSTLKIQRTQQEDSAVYLCASSLRGWTGFSQPQHFGDGTRLSIL.

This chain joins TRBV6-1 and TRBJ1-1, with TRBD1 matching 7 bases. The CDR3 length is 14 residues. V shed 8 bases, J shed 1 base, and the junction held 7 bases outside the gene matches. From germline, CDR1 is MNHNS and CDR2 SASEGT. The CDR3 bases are TGTGCCAGCGGAAGACAGGGACCGAACACTGAAGCTTTCTTT. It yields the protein CASGRQGPNTEAFF.

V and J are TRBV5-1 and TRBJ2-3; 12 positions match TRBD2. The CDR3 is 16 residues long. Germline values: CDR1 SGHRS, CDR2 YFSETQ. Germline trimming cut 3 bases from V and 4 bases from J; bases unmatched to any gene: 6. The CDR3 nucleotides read TGCGCCAGCAGCTCTGGACTAGCGGGACGAGCAGATACGCAGTATTTT. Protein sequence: CASSSGLAGRADTQYF.

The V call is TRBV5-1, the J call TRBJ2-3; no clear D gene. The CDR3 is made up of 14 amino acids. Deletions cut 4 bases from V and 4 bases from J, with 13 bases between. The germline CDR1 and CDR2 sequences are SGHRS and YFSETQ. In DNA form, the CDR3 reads TGCGCCAGCAGCCAACCCCGAAGACCAGATACGCAGTATTTT. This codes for CASSQPRRPDTQYF.

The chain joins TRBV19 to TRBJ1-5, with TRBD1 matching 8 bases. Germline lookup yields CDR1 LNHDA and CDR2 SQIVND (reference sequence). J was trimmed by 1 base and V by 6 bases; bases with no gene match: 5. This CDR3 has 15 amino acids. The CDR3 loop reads CASSDRGGSNQPQHF. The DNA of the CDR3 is TGTGCCAGTAGCGACAGGGGTGGGAGCAATCAGCCCCAGCATTTT.